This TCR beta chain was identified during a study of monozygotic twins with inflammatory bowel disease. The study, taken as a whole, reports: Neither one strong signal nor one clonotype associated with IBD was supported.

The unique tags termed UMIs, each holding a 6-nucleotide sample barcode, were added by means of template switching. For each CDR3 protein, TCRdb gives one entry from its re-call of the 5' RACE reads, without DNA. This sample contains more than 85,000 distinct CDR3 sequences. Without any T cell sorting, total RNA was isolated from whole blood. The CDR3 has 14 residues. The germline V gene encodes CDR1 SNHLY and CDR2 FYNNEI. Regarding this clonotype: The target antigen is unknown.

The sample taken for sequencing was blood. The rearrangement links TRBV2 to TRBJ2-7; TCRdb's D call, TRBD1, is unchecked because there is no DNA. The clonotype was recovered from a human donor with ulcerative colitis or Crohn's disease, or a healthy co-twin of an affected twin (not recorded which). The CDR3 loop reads CASTPDTTSYGQYF.